These 14 T cell receptor beta chains came from one sample sequenced in a study of cytomegalovirus exposure and HLA in healthy donors. The PCR contained 60 Vbeta and 13 Jbeta primers. The data were produced by immunoSEQ multiplex PCR, yet TCRdb's version contains in-frame clones alone and is incomplete. This table has roughly 130,000 clones, around 83% appearing once. The source material was PBMCs. Receptor source: a young woman in good health and CMV-seropositive.

J is TRBJ1-2 and V is TRBV5-1; 12 bases line up with TRBD1. The ends lost 4 bases at V and 6 bases at J; junction bases unmatched: 7. Germline CDR1 SGHRS, CDR2 YFSETQ. CDR3 length equals 15 residues. The DNA of the CDR3 is TGCGCCAGCAGCCCCGCGGGACAGGGGGCCGATGGCTACACCTTC. It codes for CASSPAGQGADGYTF.

This chain connects TRBV13 to TRBJ2-1, with 11 nucleotides matching TRBD2. The CDR3 loop spans 16 amino acids. Germline V gives CDR1 PRHDT, CDR2 FYEKMQ (reference sequence). After removal of 4 bases from V and 2 bases from J, the junction contained 4 bases not matched to a gene. The DNA of the CDR3 is TGTGCCAGCAGCTCTAGCGGGGGGCCGACCTACAATGAGCAGTTCTTC. As protein: CASSSSGGPTYNEQFF.

This chain links TRBV6-5 with TRBJ1-3, with D tentatively TRBD1 (6 bases). The CDR3 spans 14 residues. Per the germline V gene, CDR1 is MNHEY and CDR2 is SVGAGI. V lost 1 base, J lost 5 bases, and 9 bases lay in between. The CDR3 nucleotides are TGTGCCAGCAGTTACTTAGGACAGCGAAACACCATATATTTT. Amino acids: CASSYLGQRNTIYF.

This clone has more than one count but fewer than ten. The CDR3 nucleotides read TGTGCCAGCAGTCGGGTAGTGTCTAGCAATCAGCCCCAGCATTTT. The encoded protein is CASSRVVSSNQPQHF. The chain has TRBV27 and TRBJ1-5; D unresolved. The CDR3 covers 15 residues. V lost 5 bases to trimming and J lost 0 bases, with 11 bases between them. In germline, CDR1 is MNHEY, CDR2 SMNVEV (reference sequence).

This chain joins TRBV18 and TRBJ2-2; 7 bases map to TRBD1. V was pared by 5 bases and J by 1 base, with 1 base of the junction left unmatched. From germline, CDR1 is KGHSH and CDR2 LQKENI. The length of the CDR3 is 14 residues. CDR3 sequence reads: CASSRDRNTGELFF. The DNA of the CDR3 is TGTGCCAGCTCAAGGGACAGGAACACCGGGGAGCTGTTTTTT.

The CDR3: CASSLGPPSGGQETQYF. The CDR3 nucleotides read TGTGCCAGCAGCTTAGGGCCCCCTAGCGGGGGTCAAGAGACCCAGTACTTC. V and J are TRBV7-8 and TRBJ2-5; 10 nucleotides align to TRBD2. V trimming: 1 base; J trimming: 2 bases; junction bases outside the gene matches: 7. The CDR3 covers 17 residues. Germline V CDR1 and CDR2: SGHVS, FQNEAQ.

V is TRBV19 and J is TRBJ2-5; 7 bases map to TRBD2. The length of the CDR3 is 13 residues. CDR1 LNHDA and CDR2 SQIVND come from the germline V gene (reference sequence). V was clipped by 5 bases and J by 2 bases; unmatched bases: 2. CDR3 DNA sequence: TGTGCCAGTAGTCCGGGACTACAAGAGACCCAGTACTTC. Encoded protein: CASSPGLQETQYF. Filled out from reference TRBV19 and TRBJ2-5, the complete variable domain reads DGGITQSPKYLFRKEGQNVTLSCEQNLNHDAMYWYRQDPGQGLRLIYYSQIVNDFQKGDIAEGYSVSREKKESFPLTVTSAQKNPTAFYLCASSPGLQETQYFGPGTRLLVL.

The chain employs TRBV7-3 and TRBJ2-6, with TRBD1 matching 9 bases. The CDR3 has 16 residues. Germline CDR1 SGHTA, CDR2 FQGTGA. The trim removed 4 bases at V and 4 bases at J, leaving 5 bases unmatched. CDR3 region: CASSWDRAAGANVLTF. CDR3 in DNA: TGTGCCAGCAGCTGGGACAGGGCGGCCGGGGCCAACGTCCTGACTTTC.

V usage is TRBV11-2 and J usage is TRBJ1-1, with D possibly TRBD1 on 5 matching bases. This CDR3 is 13 amino acids long. CDR1 and CDR2 (germline): SGHAT, FQNNGV. V shed 5 bases and J shed 1 base, with 8 bases lying between them. The CDR3 sequence: CASSKTANTEAFF. The DNA for the CDR3 is TGTGCCAGCAGCAAGACAGCGAACACTGAAGCTTTCTTT.

The chain combines TRBV10-3 with TRBJ2-5; D unresolved. CDR3 length equals 13 residues. Germline-derived CDR1 and CDR2 are ENHRY and SYGVKD. Trimming left V 3 bases short and J 5 bases short, with 10 bases between. CDR3 amino acids: CAISDLPGETQYF. The CDR3 DNA follows: TGTGCCATCAGTGATCTCCCAGGCGAGACCCAGTACTTC.

This chain links TRBV30 with TRBJ2-1, with 9 bases identical to TRBD1. CDR3 size: 13 residues. V was pared by 8 bases and J by 7 bases, with 9 bases of the junction left unmatched. In germline, CDR1 is GTSNPN, CDR2 SVGIG (reference sequence). DNA of the CDR3: TGTGCCATGGGGGGGACAGGGAATAATGAGCAGTTCTTC. Encoded protein: CAMGGTGNNEQFF.

The rearrangement joins TRBV7-2 to TRBJ1-2; D may be TRBD1 (6 bases). From germline, CDR1 is SGHTA and CDR2 FQGNSA. Trimming shortened V by 5 bases and J by 2 bases, and 18 bases separated the two germline ends. The CDR3 spans 16 residues. CDR3 protein: CASSPKGLTGNYGYTF. The CDR3 DNA sequence: TGTGCCAGCAGCCCTAAAGGCCTTACAGGGAACTATGGCTACACCTTC.

V gene TRBV6-1 combines with J gene TRBJ2-1; weak D call: TRBD2 (5 bases). This CDR3 has 15 amino acids. Trimming shortened V by 5 bases and J by 1 base, and 12 bases separated the two germline ends. Germline V gene lookup returns CDR1 MNHNS and CDR2 SASEGT. The chain's CDR3 is CASSPTRISYNEQFF. CDR3 DNA sequence: TGTGCCAGCAGTCCTACTAGGATATCCTACAATGAGCAGTTCTTC.

As DNA, the CDR3 is TGCGCCAGCAGCCCCGGGTTAGCGGGTCTGACCTACGAGCAGTACTTC. Its translation is CASSPGLAGLTYEQYF. V is TRBV10-1 and J is TRBJ2-7; 7 bases line up with TRBD2. Germline V gives CDR1 WNHNN, CDR2 SYGVQD (reference sequence). The CDR3 loop spans 16 amino acids. V lost 6 bases and J lost 2; bases outside the gene matches: 13.